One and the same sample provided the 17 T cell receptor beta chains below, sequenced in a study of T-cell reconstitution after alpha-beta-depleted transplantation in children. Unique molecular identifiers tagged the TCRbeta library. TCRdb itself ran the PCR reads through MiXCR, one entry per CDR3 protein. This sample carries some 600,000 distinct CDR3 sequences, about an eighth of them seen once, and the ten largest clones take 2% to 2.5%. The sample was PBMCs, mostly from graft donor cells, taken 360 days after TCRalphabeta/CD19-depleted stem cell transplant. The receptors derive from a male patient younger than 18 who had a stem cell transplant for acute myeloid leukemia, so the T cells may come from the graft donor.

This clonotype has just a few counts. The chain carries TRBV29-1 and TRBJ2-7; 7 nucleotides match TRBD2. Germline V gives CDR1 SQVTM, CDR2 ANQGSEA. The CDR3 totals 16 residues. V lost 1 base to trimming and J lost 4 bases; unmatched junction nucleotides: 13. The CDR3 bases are TGCAGCGTTGAAGTTGCCAGGAGCGGGACCTATTACGAGCAGTACTTC. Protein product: CSVEVARSGTYYEQYF.

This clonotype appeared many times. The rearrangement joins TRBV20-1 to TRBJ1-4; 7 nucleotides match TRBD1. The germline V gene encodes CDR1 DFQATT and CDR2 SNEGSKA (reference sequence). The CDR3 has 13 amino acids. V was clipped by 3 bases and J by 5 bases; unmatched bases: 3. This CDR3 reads CSARGGGNEKLFF. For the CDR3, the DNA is TGCAGTGCTAGGGGAGGGGGCAATGAAAAACTGTTTTTT.

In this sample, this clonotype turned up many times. This chain's CDR3 is CASSLVSGTGELFF. CDR3 nucleotide sequence: TGCGCCAGCAGCTTGGTATCGGGAACCGGGGAGCTGTTTTTT. This chain links TRBV5-1 with TRBJ2-2; a weak D match, TRBD2 (5 bases). Deletions cut 0 bases from V and 5 bases from J, with 8 bases between. Germline V gives CDR1 SGHRS, CDR2 YFSETQ. The CDR3 has 14 residues.

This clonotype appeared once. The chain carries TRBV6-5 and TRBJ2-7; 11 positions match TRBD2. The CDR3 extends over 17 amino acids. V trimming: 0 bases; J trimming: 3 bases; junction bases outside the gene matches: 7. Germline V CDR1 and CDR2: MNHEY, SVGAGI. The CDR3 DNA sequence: TGTGCCAGCAGTTACTCGTCCGGACTAGCGGGTTACTACGAGCAGTACTTC. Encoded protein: CASSYSSGLAGYYEQYF.

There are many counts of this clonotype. This chain's CDR3 is CASSPPGGETQYF. The CDR3 DNA is TGTGCCAGCAGCCCCCCAGGGGGAGAGACCCAGTACTTC. The V and J genes are TRBV7-2 and TRBJ2-5; 7 nucleotides line up with TRBD1. CDR3 size: 13 residues. Trimming took 5 bases from V and 4 from J; bases not matched to a gene: 4. Germline V CDR1 and CDR2: SGHTA, FQGNSA.

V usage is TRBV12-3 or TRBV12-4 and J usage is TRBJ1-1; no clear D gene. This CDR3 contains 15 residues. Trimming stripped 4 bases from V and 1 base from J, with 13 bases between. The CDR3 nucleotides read TGTGCCAGCAGTTCTAGGGCCTTACAGAACACTGAAGCTTTCTTT. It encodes CASSSRALQNTEAFF.

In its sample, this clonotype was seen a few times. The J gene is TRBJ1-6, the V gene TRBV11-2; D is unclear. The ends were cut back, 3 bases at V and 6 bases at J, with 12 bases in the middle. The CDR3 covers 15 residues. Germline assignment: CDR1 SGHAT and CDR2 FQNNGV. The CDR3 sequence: CASSFSLRSNSPLHF. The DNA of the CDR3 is TGTGCCAGCAGCTTTAGTCTTCGATCTAATTCACCCCTCCACTTT. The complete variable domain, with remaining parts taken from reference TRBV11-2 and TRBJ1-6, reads EAGVAQSPRYKIIEKRQSVAFWCNPISGHATLYWYQQILGQGPKLLIQFQNNGVVDDSQLPKDRFSAERLKGVDSTLKIQPAKLEDSAVYLCASSFSLRSNSPLHFGNGTRLTVT.

As DNA, the CDR3 is TGCAGCGCCCGAACAGGGGGGCTAGCGAGAACGGCCAAAAACATTCAGTACTTC. It specifies CSARTGGLARTAKNIQYF. The chain couples TRBV29-1 to TRBJ2-4; TRBD1 matches at 8 bases. Germline V gene sequence: CDR1 SQVTM, CDR2 ANQGSEA. The CDR3 sequence is 18 residues long. V shed 7 bases, J shed 1 base, and the junction held 18 bases outside the gene matches. Supplemented by reference TRBV29-1 and TRBJ2-4, the full variable domain reads SAVISQKPSRDICQRGTSLTIQCQVDSQVTMMFWYRQQPGQSLTLIATANQGSEATYESGFVIDKFPISRPNLTFSTLTVSNMSPEDSSIYLCSARTGGLARTAKNIQYFGAGTRLSVL.

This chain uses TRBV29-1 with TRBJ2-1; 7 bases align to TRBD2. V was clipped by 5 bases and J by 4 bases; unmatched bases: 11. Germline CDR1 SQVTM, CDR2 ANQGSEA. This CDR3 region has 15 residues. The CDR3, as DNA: TGCAGCGTTTCTCCGCTAGCGGCGCCGTACAATGAGCAGTTCTTC. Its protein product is CSVSPLAAPYNEQFF.

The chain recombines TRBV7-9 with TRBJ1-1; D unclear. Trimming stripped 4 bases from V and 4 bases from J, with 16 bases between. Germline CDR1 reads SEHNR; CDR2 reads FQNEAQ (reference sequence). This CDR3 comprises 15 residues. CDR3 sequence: CASSSWVGSITEAFF. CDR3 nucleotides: TGTGCCAGCAGCTCGTGGGTGGGCAGTATCACTGAAGCTTTCTTT.

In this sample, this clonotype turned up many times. CDR3 sequence reads: CAISESARGSTDTQYF. CDR3 in DNA: TGTGCCATCAGTGAGTCGGCTAGGGGGAGCACAGATACGCAGTATTTT. This chain joins TRBV10-3 and TRBJ2-3, with a possible D match to TRBD1 (6 bases). CDR3 length: 16 residues. Deletions cut 0 bases from V and 0 bases from J, with 10 bases between. Germline CDR1 is ENHRY and CDR2 is SYGVKD.

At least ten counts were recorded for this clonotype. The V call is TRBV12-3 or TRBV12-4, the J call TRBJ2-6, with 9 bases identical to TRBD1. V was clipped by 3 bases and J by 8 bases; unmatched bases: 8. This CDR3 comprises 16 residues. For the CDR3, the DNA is TGTGCCAGCAGTTTTTCGGTAGGGACAGGGACCAACGTCCTGACTTTC. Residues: CASSFSVGTGTNVLTF.

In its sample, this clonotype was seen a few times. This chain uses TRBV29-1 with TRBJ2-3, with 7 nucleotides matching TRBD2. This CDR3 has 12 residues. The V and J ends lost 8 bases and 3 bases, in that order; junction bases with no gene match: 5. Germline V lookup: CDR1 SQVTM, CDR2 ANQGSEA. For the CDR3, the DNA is TGCAGCATCTGGACTAGAACAGATACGCAGTATTTT. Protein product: CSIWTRTDTQYF.

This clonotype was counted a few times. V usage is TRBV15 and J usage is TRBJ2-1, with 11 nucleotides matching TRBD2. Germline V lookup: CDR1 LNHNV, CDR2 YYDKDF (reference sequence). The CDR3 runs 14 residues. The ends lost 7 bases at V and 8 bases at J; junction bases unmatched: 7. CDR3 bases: TGTGCCACCAACCCTAGCGGGAGGTACGATGAGCAGTTCTTC. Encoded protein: CATNPSGRYDEQFF.

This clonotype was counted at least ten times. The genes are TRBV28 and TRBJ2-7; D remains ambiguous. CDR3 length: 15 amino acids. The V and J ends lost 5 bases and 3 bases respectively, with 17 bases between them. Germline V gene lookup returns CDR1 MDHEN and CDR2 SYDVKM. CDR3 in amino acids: CASSKDRVNIYEQYF. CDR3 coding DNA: TGTGCCAGCAGTAAGGACCGGGTAAATATCTACGAGCAGTACTTC. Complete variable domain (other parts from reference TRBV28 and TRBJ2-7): DVKVTQSSRYLVKRTGEKVFLECVQDMDHENMFWYRQDPGLGLRLIYFSYDVKMKEKGDIPEGYSVSREKKERFSLILESASTNQTSMYLCASSKDRVNIYEQYFGPGTRLTVT.

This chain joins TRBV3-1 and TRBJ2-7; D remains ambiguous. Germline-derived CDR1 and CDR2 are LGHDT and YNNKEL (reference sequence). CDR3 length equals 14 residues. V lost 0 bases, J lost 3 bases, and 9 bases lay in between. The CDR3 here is CASSQDPYVYEQYF. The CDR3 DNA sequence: TGTGCCAGCAGCCAAGATCCGTACGTCTACGAGCAGTACTTC.

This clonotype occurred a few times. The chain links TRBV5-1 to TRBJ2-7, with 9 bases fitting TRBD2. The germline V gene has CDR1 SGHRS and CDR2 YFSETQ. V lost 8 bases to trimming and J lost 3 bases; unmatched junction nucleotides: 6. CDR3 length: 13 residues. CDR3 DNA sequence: TGCGCCAGTGCCCCTAGCGGGAACTACGAGCAGTACTTC. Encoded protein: CASAPSGNYEQYF.